This record looks at one TCR beta chain sequence and its context. Antigen unknown. These data belong to a study of identical twins. Regarding the study as a whole: Invariant cells of the MAIT and iNKT types might have partly distorted the zero-insertion analyses. The more abundant beta clonotypes in cord blood had fewer insertions, and memory repertoires did not show this.

Everyone who donated was a healthy Caucasian. One entry per CDR3 protein, called by TCRdb with MiXCR from the 5' RACE reads. This table holds 650,000 to 800,000 distinct CDR3 sequences, 8.6% found once. This CDR3 has 15 amino acids. The J segment lost 5 bases and the V segment lost 4 bases, leaving 6 bases of the junction unmatched. CDR1 and CDR2 from the germline V gene are MGHRA and YSYEKL. These data also featured in a second study, about yellow fever vaccine responses in identical twins.

This TCR derives from a young woman in good health. The genes are TRBV4-1 and TRBJ2-7; TRBD2 agrees at 12 bases. Source material: PBMCs. The CDR3 region is CASSPTRLAGDEQYF. CDR3 nucleotides: TGCGCCAGCAGCCCGACTCGACTAGCGGGAGACGAGCAGTACTTC.